These 30 T cell receptor beta chains were sequenced from one sample in a study of STAT5B mutations in CD4+ large granular lymphocyte leukemia. TCRdb's table, derived via immunoSEQ multiplex PCR, lists solely in-frame clones and lacks some. The data contain tens of thousands of clones, roughly 87% of them singletons. Sequenced sample: CD4+ T cells from blood buffy coats. Every receptor here comes from a human donor in good health.

In this sample, this clone turned up a few times. V and J are TRBV21-1 and TRBJ2-7; the table's D call TRBD2 went unverified against the DNA. TRBV21-1 is reported as a pseudogene. This CDR3 has 15 amino acids. CDR3 sequence (DNA): TGTGCCAGCAGCAAAGGCCTAGCGGGAGCACACGAGCAGTACTTC. Its protein product is CASSKGLAGAHEQYF.

The chain employs TRBV7-2 and TRBJ2-5; no clear D. The assigned J gene may be wrong: the sequence end matches TRBJ2-7 better. The CDR3 has 16 residues. CDR1 is SGHTA, CDR2 FQGNSA, per germline. This CDR3 reads CASSLGQDVRVYEQYF. For the CDR3, the DNA is TGTGCCAGCAGCCTCGGTCAAGACGTTCGGGTCTACGAGCAGTACTTC.

The J gene is TRBJ1-5, the V gene TRBV6-5, with TRBD1 identical over 8 bases. Germline trimming cut 6 bases from V and 0 bases from J; bases unmatched to any gene: 4. The CDR3 is 15 residues long. Germline lookup yields CDR1 MNHEY and CDR2 SVGAGI. CDR3 coding DNA: TGTGCCAGCAGGCTCGGACAGGGTAGCAATCAGCCCCAGCATTTT. Its protein is CASRLGQGSNQPQHF.

Only one count was recorded for this clone. V is TRBV5-1 and J is TRBJ2-2; D is ambiguous. This CDR3 contains 13 residues. Trimming took 4 bases from V and 5 from J, leaving 9 bases between them. Germline CDR1 SGHRS, CDR2 YFSETQ. This chain's CDR3 is CASSADLTGELFF. CDR3 DNA: TGCGCCAGCAGCGCCGACCTAACCGGGGAGCTGTTTTTT.

This clone was seen only a few times. This chain connects TRBV6-5 to TRBJ1-6, with 7 positions matching TRBD1. CDR1 and CDR2 from the germline V gene are MNHEY and SVGAGI. The CDR3 runs to 15 residues. V shed 3 bases and J 8 bases; nucleotides not matched to a gene: 7. The CDR3, as DNA: TGTGCCAGCAGTTATTCTAACAGGGGCTATTCACCCCTCCACTTT. Residues: CASSYSNRGYSPLHF.

The V gene is TRBV5-8, the J gene TRBJ2-5, with a tentative D call TRBD2 (5 bases). Per germline, CDR1 SGHTS and CDR2 YDEGEE. Trimming shortened V by 10 bases and J by 11 bases, and 24 bases separated the two germline ends. The CDR3 is made up of 13 amino acids. In DNA, the CDR3 is TGTGCCGCAGGCCCTCGGAGACTCTGGGAGCAGTACTTC. Its translation: CAAGPRRLWEQYF.

The chain employs TRBV7-3 and TRBJ1-1; D is ambiguous. The CDR3 sequence is 14 residues long. The V gene lost 5 bases and the J gene lost 3 bases, with 13 bases spanning the gap. Looked up from germline, CDR1 is SGHTA and CDR2 is FQGTGA. CDR3 nucleotides: TGTGCCAGCAGCGTAAACCCGTGGGACACTGAAGCTTTCTTT. Its protein is CASSVNPWDTEAFF.

The chain joins TRBV10-3 to TRBJ1-6; TRBD1 aligns across 7 bases. CDR1 and CDR2 (germline): ENHRY, SYGVKD. V lost 6 bases, J lost 8 bases, and 4 bases stayed unmatched. The CDR3 runs 13 residues. The CDR3 protein is CAISGDRDSPLHF. The CDR3 bases are TGTGCCATCAGCGGAGACAGGGATTCACCCCTCCACTTT.

The chain joins TRBV11-3 to TRBJ1-1; a weak D match, TRBD1 (6 bases). Trimming took 6 bases from V and 5 from J, leaving 16 bases between them. Per the germline V gene, CDR1 is SGHNT and CDR2 is YENEEA. This CDR3 has 14 amino acids. The chain's CDR3 is CASRNTGFGTEAFF. Here the CDR3 DNA reads TGTGCCAGCAGGAATACAGGGTTTGGGACTGAAGCTTTCTTT.

This sequence joins TRBV11-2 and TRBJ1-6; TRBD1 might be the D (5 bases). The CDR3 is made up of 14 amino acids. The germline V gene encodes CDR1 SGHAT and CDR2 FQNNGV. V lost 1 base and J lost 9, with 10 bases in between. CDR3 bases: TGTGCCAGCAGCTTAGCCCAGGGTCTTTCACCCCTCCACTTT. Protein sequence: CASSLAQGLSPLHF.

The V and J genes are TRBV18 and TRBJ2-1; no clear D. The V end lost 0 bases, the J end lost 0 bases, and 3 bases lay between the germline ends. Germline V lookup: CDR1 KGHSH, CDR2 LQKENI. CDR3 length: 14 residues. DNA for the CDR3: TGTGCCAGCTCACCACCGAGCTCCTACAATGAGCAGTTCTTC. As protein: CASSPPSSYNEQFF.

The J gene is TRBJ2-7, the V gene TRBV5-3, with D perhaps being TRBD1 or TRBD2 (5 bases each). TRBV5-3 is known as an ORF, though its function is uncertain. There are 15 residues in the CDR3. The V and J ends lost 3 bases and 3 bases respectively, with 16 bases between them. CDR3 DNA: TGTGCCAGAAGCTCCGGGACGGCAAAGAACTACGAGCAGTACTTC. This encodes CARSSGTAKNYEQYF.

This chain connects TRBV30 to TRBJ2-2, with TRBD2 matching 7 bases. Losses at the gene ends were 4 bases for V and 7 bases for J; bases not matched to a gene: 9. The CDR3 totals 14 residues. Germline V lookup: CDR1 GTSNPN, CDR2 SVGIG (reference sequence). Here the CDR3 reads CAWTESGKDGELFF. The CDR3 DNA reads as TGTGCCTGGACCGAAAGCGGGAAGGACGGGGAGCTGTTTTTT.

V gene TRBV28 combines with J gene TRBJ2-2; D is unresolved. Trimming left V 1 base short and J 1 base short, with 10 bases between. Germline V gives CDR1 MDHEN, CDR2 SYDVKM. The CDR3 is 16 residues long. The CDR3 DNA sequence: TGTGCCAGCAGTTTATCTTCCAGGTTGAACACCGGGGAGCTGTTTTTT. It translates to CASSLSSRLNTGELFF.

The rearrangement joins TRBV12-2 to TRBJ2-3; whether TRBD2, the table's D call, matches the DNA was not checked. TRBV12-2 is a known pseudogene. This CDR3 has 18 amino acids. This chain's CDR3 is CASRLVVRLGRVIGTQYF. As DNA, the CDR3 is TGTGCAAGTCGCTTAGTAGTGAGGCTCGGGAGGGTTATAGGTACGCAGTATTTT.

The chain joins TRBV6-1 to TRBJ1-5; no clear D. Trimming left V 0 bases short and J 10 bases short, with 7 bases between. Germline V gene sequence: CDR1 MNHNS, CDR2 SASEGT. The CDR3 consists of 12 residues. The CDR3 spells CASSEAPDPQHF. The CDR3 DNA is TGTGCCAGCAGTGAAGCACCGGATCCCCAGCATTTT.

V is TRBV5-4 and J is TRBJ1-4, with 9 bases fitting TRBD1. Germline lookup yields CDR1 SGHNT and CDR2 YYREEE (reference sequence). The length of the CDR3 is 17 residues. Trimming at V came to 0 bases and at J to 3 bases, leaving 6 bases not matched to a gene. CDR3 amino acids: CASSLGGGQGPNEKLFF. The CDR3 bases are TGTGCCAGCAGCTTGGGAGGAGGACAGGGGCCTAATGAAAAACTGTTTTTT.

The chain combines TRBV5-6 with TRBJ1-2, with D tentatively TRBD1 (5 bases). Trimming stripped 5 bases from V and 8 bases from J, with 22 bases between. Germline V CDR1 and CDR2: SGHDT, YYEEEE. This CDR3 comprises 15 residues. The CDR3 DNA follows: TGTGCCAGCAGACAACTCATCGGGGCTGGAAGAGGCTACACCTTC. It translates to CASRQLIGAGRGYTF. The full variable domain, with the rest looked up from reference TRBV5-6 and TRBJ1-2, is DAGVTQSPTHLIKTRGQQVTLRCSPKSGHDTVSWYQQALGQGPQFIFQYYEEEERQRGNFPDRFSGHQFPNYSSELNVNALLLGDSALYLCASRQLIGAGRGYTFGSGTRLTVV.

The chain employs TRBV30 and TRBJ1-1; maybe TRBD1 (5 bases). The CDR3 covers 12 residues. Germline V lookup: CDR1 GTSNPN, CDR2 SVGIG (reference sequence). V lost 6 bases and J lost 11, with 19 bases in between. CDR3 sequence (DNA): TGTGCCTGTGGAGGGGACTCGACCGGGGCTTTCTTT. Protein product: CACGGDSTGAFF.

CDR3 loop: CASRDASSGANVLTF. The DNA of the CDR3 is TGTGCCAGCAGGGACGCAAGCTCTGGGGCCAACGTCCTGACTTTC. The chain employs TRBV6-5 and TRBJ2-6; no clear D gene. Trimming took off 6 bases at V and 0 bases at J, with 9 bases between the two ends. The CDR3 spans 15 residues. Germline-derived CDR1 and CDR2 are MNHEY and SVGAGI.

This chain links TRBV15 with TRBJ2-1, with D unclear. The CDR3 is 15 amino acids. The V gene lost 0 bases and the J gene lost 6 bases, with 12 bases spanning the gap. The germline V gene encodes CDR1 LNHNV and CDR2 YYDKDF (reference sequence). CDR3 residues: CATSREDRQANEQFF. DNA of the CDR3: TGTGCCACCAGCAGAGAGGATCGGCAGGCCAATGAGCAGTTCTTC.

About this clone itself: The junction and the germline gene differ at one end; a read error may be behind it. As DNA, the CDR3 is TGTGCCAGCAGCTTACATCCTCCTCCCGGGACAGAGGACTTC. This encodes CASSLHPPPGTEDF. The chain is built from TRBV7-9 and TRBJ2-5, with 7 bases lining up with TRBD1. CDR1 is SEHNR and CDR2 is FQNEAQ in the germline V gene (reference sequence). The CDR3 is made up of 14 amino acids.

This clone was counted between two and nine times. This chain joins TRBV30 and TRBJ1-2; D uncertain. Germline CDR1 and CDR2: GTSNPN and SVGIG (reference sequence). Trimming pared 0 bases from V and 0 bases from J, leaving 11 bases between. The CDR3 consists of 15 residues. Here the CDR3 reads CAWSVPGIPNYGYTF. CDR3 nucleotide sequence: TGTGCCTGGAGTGTTCCGGGAATCCCTAACTATGGCTACACCTTC.

The genes are TRBV7-2 and TRBJ1-2, with 8 bases that match TRBD1. The V segment lost 1 base and the J segment 4 bases; nucleotides outside the gene matches: 5. Germline V gene sequence: CDR1 SGHTA, CDR2 FQGNSA. This CDR3 comprises 15 residues. CDR3 loop: CASSLGAGGAYGYTF. DNA of the CDR3: TGTGCCAGCAGCTTAGGGGCAGGGGGCGCCTATGGCTACACCTTC.

Only a few counts were recorded for this clone. This chain connects TRBV19 to TRBJ1-4; TRBD1 might be the D (5 bases). Trimming removed 6 bases from V and 8 bases from J, with 19 bases in between. The CDR3 runs 15 residues. Germline V lookup: CDR1 LNHDA, CDR2 SQIVND (reference sequence). As DNA, the CDR3 is TGTGCCAGTAGAAAACGAGCGGGGCTGGACGAAAAACTGTTTTTT. Its translation is CASRKRAGLDEKLFF.

This clone was counted once. The chain employs TRBV5-4 and TRBJ2-3, with D maybe TRBD2 (6 bases). Germline lookup yields CDR1 SGHNT and CDR2 YYREEE (reference sequence). The CDR3 totals 14 residues. V lost 4 bases and J lost 3, with 12 bases in between. CDR3 sequence (DNA): TGTGCCAGCAGCGGTAGCGGCTGGACAGATACGCAGTATTTT. Protein product: CASSGSGWTDTQYF.

V gene TRBV25-1 combines with J gene TRBJ2-1, with TRBD2 matching over 9 bases. The germline CDR1 and CDR2 sequences are MGHDK and SYGVNS. This CDR3 is 16 amino acids long. V lost 1 base, J lost 5 bases, and 6 bases stayed unmatched. The CDR3 region is CASSESPSGIHNEQFF. As DNA, the CDR3 is TGTGCCAGCAGTGAATCCCCTAGCGGGATCCACAATGAGCAGTTCTTC.

This clone was seen just once. V gene TRBV28 combines with J gene TRBJ1-5; D unresolved. This CDR3 comprises 14 residues. Germline-derived CDR1 and CDR2 are MDHEN and SYDVKM. The V end lost 6 bases, the J end lost 9 bases, and 18 bases lay between the germline ends. As DNA, the CDR3 is TGTGCCAGCAGCCCTACCGGGCCCGGGAGGCCCCAGCATTTT. Residues: CASSPTGPGRPQHF.

The chain joins TRBV5-1 to TRBJ2-7, with D perhaps TRBD1 (5 bases). The CDR3 has 14 amino acids. Between the trimmed V and J ends, which lost 0 bases and 8 bases, there was a span of 15 bases. Germline V gene sequence: CDR1 SGHRS, CDR2 YFSETQ. CDR3 in DNA: TGCGCCAGCAGCTTGGGACAAGGGGAAAGGAAGCAGTACTTC. Translating it yields CASSLGQGERKQYF.

This clone was observed a few times. The V call is TRBV4-3, the J call TRBJ1-5, with D possibly matching TRBD1 (6 bases). This CDR3 spans 16 amino acids. Trimming took off 1 base at V and 6 bases at J, with 16 bases between the two ends. In germline, CDR1 is LGHNA, CDR2 YSLEER. The CDR3 sequence is CASSQVLNRVGQPQHF. The CDR3 region has the DNA TGCGCCAGCAGCCAAGTACTGAACAGGGTCGGTCAGCCCCAGCATTTT.